This TCR beta chain was documented in a study of cytomegalovirus exposure and HLA in healthy donors. Whole-study results and caveats: The CMV antigen specificity of a few CMV-associated chains was confirmed through in vitro analysis. A prior analysis recorded that most TCR beta V segments were productive about 87% or about 30% of the time.

This CDR3 region has 15 residues. The V segment lost 1 base and the J segment 5 bases; nucleotides outside the gene matches: 9. CDR1 is SGHDT, CDR2 YYEEEE, per germline. With 60 Vbeta and 13 Jbeta primers, the PCR was carried out. Profiled with immunoSEQ multiplex PCR; TCRdb holds only in-frame clones, not every one. The table lists about 100,000 clones, roughly four fifths of them singletons. Note on this clone: What it binds is not known.

Source material: PBMCs. The receptor was derived from a male donor in good health and CMV-seropositive. The chain employs TRBV5-6 and TRBJ2-7; 7 nucleotides match TRBD2. CDR3: CASSLRFRGEDEQYF. In nucleotides, the CDR3 is TGTGCCAGCAGCTTGAGGTTCCGGGGGGAGGACGAGCAGTACTTC.